The 2 T cell receptor beta chains below all came from one sample that was sequenced in a study of blood T cell repertoires in COVID-19. TCRdb's table, derived via immunoSEQ multiplex PCR, lists solely in-frame clones and lacks some. Of about 170,000 clones listed, around 67% are singletons. Sequencing was carried out using peripheral blood. These receptors all stem from a woman older than 75 with acute or convalescent COVID-19.

The chain couples TRBV7-2 to TRBJ2-5, with TRBD2 as a possible D gene (5 bases). Germline values: CDR1 SGHTA, CDR2 FQGNSA. This CDR3 is 16 amino acids long. V was pared by 2 bases and J by 1 base, with 14 bases between. This chain's CDR3 is CASSLRTGNIQETQYF. CDR3 nucleotides: TGTGCCAGCAGCTTAAGGACTGGTAACATCCAAGAGACCCAGTACTTC.

The CDR3 nucleotides are TGTGCCAGCAGTGTGGGACGGGCCGGGGGTTCACCCCTCCACTTT. It translates to CASSVGRAGGSPLHF. The chain uses TRBV25-1 and TRBJ1-6; D may be TRBD1 (5 bases). The CDR3 spans 15 residues. Trimming cost V 4 bases and J 9 bases, with 16 bases left between them. In germline, CDR1 is MGHDK, CDR2 SYGVNS.